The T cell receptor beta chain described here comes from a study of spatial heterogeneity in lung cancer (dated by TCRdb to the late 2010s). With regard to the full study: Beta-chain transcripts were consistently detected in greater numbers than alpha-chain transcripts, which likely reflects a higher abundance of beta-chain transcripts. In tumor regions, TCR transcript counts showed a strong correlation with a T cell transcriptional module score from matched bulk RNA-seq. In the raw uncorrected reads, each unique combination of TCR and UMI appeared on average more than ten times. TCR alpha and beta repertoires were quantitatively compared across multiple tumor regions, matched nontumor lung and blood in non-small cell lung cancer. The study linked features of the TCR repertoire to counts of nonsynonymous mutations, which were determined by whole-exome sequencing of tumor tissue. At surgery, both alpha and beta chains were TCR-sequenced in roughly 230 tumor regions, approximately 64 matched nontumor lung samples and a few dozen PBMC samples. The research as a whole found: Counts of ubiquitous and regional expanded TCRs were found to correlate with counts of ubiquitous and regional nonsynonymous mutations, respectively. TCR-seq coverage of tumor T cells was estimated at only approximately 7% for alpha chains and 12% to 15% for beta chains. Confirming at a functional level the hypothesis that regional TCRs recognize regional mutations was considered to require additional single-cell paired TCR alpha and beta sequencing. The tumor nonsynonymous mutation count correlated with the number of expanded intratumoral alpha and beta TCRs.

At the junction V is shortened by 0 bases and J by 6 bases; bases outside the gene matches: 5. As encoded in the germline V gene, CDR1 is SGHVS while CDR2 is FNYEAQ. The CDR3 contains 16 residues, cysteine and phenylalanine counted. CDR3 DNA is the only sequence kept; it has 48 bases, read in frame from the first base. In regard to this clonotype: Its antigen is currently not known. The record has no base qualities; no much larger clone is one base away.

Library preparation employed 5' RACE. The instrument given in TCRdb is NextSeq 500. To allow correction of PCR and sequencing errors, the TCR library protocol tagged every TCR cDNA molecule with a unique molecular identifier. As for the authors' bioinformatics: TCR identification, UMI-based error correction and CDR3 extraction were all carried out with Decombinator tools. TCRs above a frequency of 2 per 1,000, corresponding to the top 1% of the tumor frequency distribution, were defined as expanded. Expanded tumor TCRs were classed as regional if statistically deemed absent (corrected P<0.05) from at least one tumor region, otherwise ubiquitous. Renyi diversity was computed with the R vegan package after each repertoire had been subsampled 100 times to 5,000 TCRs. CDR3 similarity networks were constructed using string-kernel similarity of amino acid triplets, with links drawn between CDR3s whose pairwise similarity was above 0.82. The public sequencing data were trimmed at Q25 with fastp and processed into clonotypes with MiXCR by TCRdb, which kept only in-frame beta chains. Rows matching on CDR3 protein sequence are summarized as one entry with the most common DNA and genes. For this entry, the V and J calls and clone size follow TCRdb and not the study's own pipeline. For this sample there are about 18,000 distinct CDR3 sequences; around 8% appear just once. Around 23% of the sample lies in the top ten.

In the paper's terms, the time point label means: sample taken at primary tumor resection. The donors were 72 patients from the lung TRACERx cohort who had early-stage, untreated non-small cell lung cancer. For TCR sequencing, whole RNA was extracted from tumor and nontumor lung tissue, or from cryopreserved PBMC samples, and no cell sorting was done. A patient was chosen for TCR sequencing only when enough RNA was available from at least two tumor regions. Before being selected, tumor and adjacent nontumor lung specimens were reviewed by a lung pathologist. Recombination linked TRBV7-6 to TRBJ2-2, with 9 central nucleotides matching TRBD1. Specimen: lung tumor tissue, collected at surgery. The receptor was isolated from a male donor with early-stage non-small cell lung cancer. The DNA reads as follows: TGTGCCAGCAGCTTAGCCGCGGGACAGGGCGCCGGGGAGCTGTTTTTT. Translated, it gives CASSLAAGQGAGELFF.